This T cell receptor (beta chain) was profiled in a study of T-cell reconstitution after alpha-beta-depleted transplantation in children. CDR1 and CDR2 (germline): SGHKS, YYEKEE (reference sequence). V was cut by 1 base and J by 3 bases, with 8 bases left in between. The CDR3 is 14 amino acids. This clonotype was found a few times. The library targeted TCRbeta and was prepared with unique molecular identifiers. TCRdb processed the PCR reads anew with MiXCR; each CDR3 protein has one entry. The sample has approximately 400,000 distinct CDR3 sequences; 15% to 20% are singletons. This material consisted of PBMCs, mostly from graft donor cells, taken 360 days after TCRalphabeta/CD19-depleted stem cell transplant. The chain has TRBV5-5 and TRBJ2-1; a possible D gene is TRBD1 (6 bases). This TCR came from a boy under two years old who had a stem cell transplant for Wiskott-Aldrich syndrome, so the T cells may come from the graft donor. CDR3: CASSLNRVYNEQFF. The CDR3 DNA is TGTGCCAGCAGCTTGAACAGGGTCTACAATGAGCAGTTCTTC.